Described below is a single TCR beta chain sequence and its context. It lacks a known antigen. No base quality values were provided; no much bigger clone lies one nucleotide off. This sample stems from a study of cytomegalovirus exposure and HLA in healthy donors (dated by TCRdb to 2017 to 2019). For context, the study as a whole: According to an earlier analysis of around 600 of the donors, some 170 million T cells yielded 117 million unique TCR beta sequences and around 300 Gb of sequence data. An early release covering 500 to 750 HLA-typed donors comprised about 300 gigabases of sequencing data and tens of millions of unique TCR sequences. Of the approximately 400 genotyped donors, less than 90% were placed in the genetic ancestry cluster associated with self-reported Caucasian donors. The aim of the study was to test whether cataloging public T cell receptors could identify signatures of past pathogen exposure. The T cell repertoires of around 670 subjects were profiled by immunosequencing and related to cytomegalovirus serostatus. In addition to the first cohort of 666 subjects, a separate validation cohort of 130 or so different subjects was used. The study combined high-throughput TCR immunosequencing, statistical association of individual TCRs with disease status, and machine learning to predict cytomegalovirus infection status. To study patterns of TCR occurrence, a later analysis re-analyzed previously published TCR beta repertoires from 500 to 850 donors and added high-resolution HLA genotyping. Rather than using new phenotypic data, the later analysis identified candidate immune exposures from TCR beta sequences and from how often those sequences occurred across donors. To decide whether each TCR beta V gene segment behaved as functional or pseudogenic, an earlier analysis of fewer than 750 of the donors relied on high-throughput TCR beta sequencing. Donor age, sex, ethnicity and CMV serostatus were compiled together with the repertoire data. Genome-wide SNP genotypes for about 60% of the roughly 670 donors were used in a later genetic analysis, which treated that subset as a discovery cohort. Every repertoire in the discovery cohort had been generated on one and the same sequencing platform. HLA typing included class I and class II loci at four-digit resolution. The number of donors typed differed by locus, with roughly 620-630 for A, B, C, DRB1 and DQB1, roughly 520 for DQA1, 600 to 610 for DPA1, and over 400 for DPB1. Because of strong linkage in the cohort, four to six DR-DQ haplotypes were treated as single units for association and clustering. Across about 370 genotyped donors of the cohort, an average of roughly 250,000 unique TCR beta nucleotide sequences per donor were sequenced, and roughly 17% of those sequences were non-productive.

The protocol used for the library was the immunoSEQ multiplex PCR assay. A mixture of 60 forward primers for TCR Vbeta segments and 13 reverse primers for TCR Jbeta segments was used in the multiplex PCR. The CDR3 region of rearranged TCR beta genes was amplified from genomic DNA by a multiplex PCR assay. The Illumina HiSeq System was used to sequence the amplified TCR beta libraries as 87-base-pair reads. The authors' pipeline ran thus. Across the 700 or so repertoires, a later analysis counted tens of millions of unique TCR beta chains, about 10 million of which were shared by at least two donors. Raw reads were error-corrected and collapsed into unique sequences by a nearest-neighbor algorithm in which closely related sequences were merged to remove PCR and sequencing errors. To assign V, D and J gene segments, CDR3 sequences were aligned to IMGT reference sequences. For a sequence to be retained, a match of at least six nucleotides to both a V gene segment and a J gene segment was required. Rearrangements were called productive when the CDR3 lacked stop codons and stayed in frame with V and J; all others were non-productive. CDR3 was defined according to IMGT convention as the region running from the second conserved V-encoded cysteine to the conserved J-encoded phenylalanine. Sequences without an unambiguous match to a single V gene segment were excluded from the earlier analysis of about 600 of the donors. In an earlier analysis of a few hundred of the donors, V segments were called functional above 56.7% productive rearrangements and were called segregating when the between-donor standard deviation exceeded 5%. A statistical classification framework was built to diagnose cytomegalovirus status from the catalog of TCR beta chain sequences. In a later analysis, TCR nucleotide sequences were compared against IMGT/GENE-DB human TR gene sequences so that V and J genes could be assigned. In a later analysis, CDR3 sequences and most-parsimonious VDJ recombination scenarios were assigned using the TCRdist pipeline. In a later analysis, each TCR beta chain was defined by its CDR3 amino acid sequence together with its V-gene family, and reads without a unique V-gene family were excluded. To address suspected cross-contamination and a sequencing artifact, a later analysis removed 450 to 700 highly shared, low-generation-probability nucleotide sequences. A later analysis calculated a clonal expansion index for each public chain from normalized within-repertoire ranks of inferred template counts. Generation probabilities in a later analysis came from a VDJ recombination model fitted to out-of-frame rearrangements, and those results were checked against IGoR. Hypergeometric tests were used in a later analysis to score TCR-TCR, TCR-HLA and TCR-CMV co-occurrence, with a repertoire-size bias correction applied to the TCR pairs. In a later analysis, false discovery rates were estimated by permuting HLA or CMV assignments 20 times. In a later analysis, co-occurring TCRs were grouped using DBSCAN, with TCRdist sequence similarity added in when clustering inside HLA-allele-positive subsets. Repertoires with fewer than 30,000 or more than 120,000 public chains were left out of co-occurrence clustering, as were several repertoires with anomalous nucleotide sharing. TCRdb limited this immuneACCESS table to in-frame rearrangements with V and J called. A share of clones is missing; checked studies link under half to unresolved V genes, and the rest is unexplained. V, J and clone size were drawn from that table, and D and trimming were deduced from the DNA. The table for this sample lists roughly 130,000 clones; roughly 74% of them were counted only once. The top ten clones comprise nearly 6% of the sample.

On the study overall, not on this receptor specifically: In an earlier analysis of a few hundred of the donors, most TCR beta V segments were observed in productive rearrangements about 90% or about 30% of the time, broadly matching IMGT annotations. In the study, 150 to 200 TCR beta chains were listed as associated with cytomegalovirus. The cohort was sequenced for TCR beta chains only, and without alpha or paired-chain data the features that could be detected were limited. Over 15 rarely observed V segments, including chromosome 9 orphons, were excluded from the earlier analysis of just under 600 of the donors because counts were too low. A few of the identified cytomegalovirus-associated TCR beta chains were confirmed in vitro to be specific for cytomegalovirus antigens. A further reported finding was that TCR beta sequences accurately predicted the HLA-A and HLA-B alleles for most subjects in the first cohort. Because HLA typing was missing for some donors at each locus, association tests included only the typed subset. Across donors, most TCR sequences were observed very rarely, whereas some public TCRs were present in many individuals. In a later analysis, the rate of TCR association differed among HLA loci, with DRB1 alleles having the most associated TCRs and HLA-C alleles having the fewest. The only immune exposure information available for the cohort was CMV serostatus. In a later analysis, HLA-associated TCR beta chains showed more clonal expansion and lower generation probabilities than non-associated chains that were equally common. The 87-base-pair reads could not distinguish some IMGT-functional V segments, including TRBV6-2 and TRBV6-3, so those segments were excluded. Assigning TCR associations to individual alleles was difficult when HLA alleles, especially DR and DQ, strongly co-occurred. In a later genetic analysis, a missense DCLRE1C variant was associated with V-gene and J-gene trimming of TCR beta chains, and the association was replicated in an independent cohort. A cluster of highly shared sequence variants was judged likely to represent a technical artifact of the sequencing pipeline. Correlated functional status among segregating V segments might be attributable to linkage disequilibrium, but an unknown experimental factor could not be ruled out. At a false discovery rate of 0.05, a later analysis linked 16,951 TCR beta sequences to specific HLA alleles. Most CMV-associated TCR beta chains appeared to be HLA-restricted in a later analysis, and the HLA associations seemed to be driven largely by CMV exposure. The classifier was reported to diagnose cytomegalovirus status with high specificity and sensitivity in both the original cohort and the validation cohort. Sequencing depth was assumed to be roughly uniform across donors in the presence/absence analyses, though that assumption may not hold. A later genetic analysis reported fewer N-insertions in productive TCRs among donors in an Asian-associated ancestry cluster than the approximately 670-donor mean. The authors suggested that the approach could potentially be extended to other disease states and immunological phenotypes. According to a later analysis, parvovirus B19, influenza, CMV and Epstein-Barr virus appeared linked to several top co-occurrence clusters.

Including the terminal cysteine and phenylalanine, the CDR3 comprises 16 residues. Of the read, only the CDR3 DNA is kept; its 48 bases are in frame from base 1. The cohort was made up of approximately 700 healthy bone marrow donors. All cohort members were sampled while nominally healthy, although unrecorded immune exposures were likely present. The donor tested CMV seropositive and was one of the 289 seropositive cohort members. Each donor provided a peripheral blood sample, and peripheral blood mononuclear cells were used for TCR beta sequencing. The Qiagen DNeasy Blood Extraction Kit was used to extract genomic DNA from the blood cell samples.

The chain links TRBV21-1 with TRBJ2-3; the table's TRBD2 call for D was not verified on the DNA. TRBV21-1 is reported as a pseudogene. The source material was PBMCs. The sequence derives from a woman in her forties or fifties in good health and CMV-seropositive. DNA sequence: TGTGCCAGCAGCAAAGACTACCGTCCTAGCACAGATACGCAGTATTTT. This codes for CASSKDYRPSTDTQYF.